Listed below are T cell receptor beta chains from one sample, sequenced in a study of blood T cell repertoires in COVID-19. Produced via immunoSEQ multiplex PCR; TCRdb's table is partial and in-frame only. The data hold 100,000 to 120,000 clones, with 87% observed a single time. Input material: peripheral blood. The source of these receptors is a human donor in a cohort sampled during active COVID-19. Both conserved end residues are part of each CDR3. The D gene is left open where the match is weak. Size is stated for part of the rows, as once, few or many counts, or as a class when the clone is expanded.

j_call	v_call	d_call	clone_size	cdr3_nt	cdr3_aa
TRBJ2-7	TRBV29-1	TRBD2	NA	TGCAGCGTTGGACTAGCGGGAGTCGAGCAGTACTTC	CSVGLAGVEQYF
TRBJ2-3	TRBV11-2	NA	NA	TGTGCCAGCAGCTATAATAAGGACTTTTCGAACACAGATACGCAGTATTTT	CASSYNKDFSNTDTQYF
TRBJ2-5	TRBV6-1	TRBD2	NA	TGTGCCAGCAGTGTACTAGCGGGGGGGCAAGCAGAGACCCAGTACTTC	CASSVLAGGQAETQYF
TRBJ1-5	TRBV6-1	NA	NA	TGTGCCAGCAGTGAATTCGGGAATCAGCCCCAGCATTTT	CASSEFGNQPQHF
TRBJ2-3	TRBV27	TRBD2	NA	TGTGCCAGCAGTCTGAGCGGGGATGGCACAGATACGCAGTATTTT	CASSLSGDGTDTQYF
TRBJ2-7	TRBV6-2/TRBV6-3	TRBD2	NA	TGTGCCAGCAGTTACCAGCTTCTAGCGGGCCTGATCTCCTACGAGCAGTACTTC	CASSYQLLAGLISYEQYF
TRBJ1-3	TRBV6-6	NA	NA	TGTGCCAGCAGTTACCGAACAACAGAAAGAAACACCATATATTTT	CASSYRTTERNTIYF
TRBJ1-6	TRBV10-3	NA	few	TGTGCCGCTCGGACAGTAATGTCACCCCTCCACTTT	CAARTVMSPLHF
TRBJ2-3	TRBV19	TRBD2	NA	TGTGCCAGTAGTATGGGACTAGCGGACCTCACAGATACGCAGTATTTT	CASSMGLADLTDTQYF
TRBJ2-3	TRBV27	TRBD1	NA	TGTGCCAGCAGAACGGGACAGCCTGGAGGTAAAGATACGCAGTATTTT	CASRTGQPGGKDTQYF
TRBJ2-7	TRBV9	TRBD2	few	TGTGCCAGCAGCGCCCGGGGGGGTGAGCAGTACTTC	CASSARGGEQYF
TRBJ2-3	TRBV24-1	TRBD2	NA	TGTGCCACCAGTGATTTGAGGGGAGGGTCCACAGATACGCAGTATTTT	CATSDLRGGSTDTQYF
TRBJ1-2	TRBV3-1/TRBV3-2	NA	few	TGTGCCAGCAGCGAAACCCGGACGAGGGCGGTACACAACTATGGCTACACCTTC	CASSETRTRAVHNYGYTF
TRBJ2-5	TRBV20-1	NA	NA	TGCAGTGGGGGCTTTGAAGAGACCCAGTACTTC	CSGGFEETQYF
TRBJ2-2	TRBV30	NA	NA	TGTGCCTGGAGGGAGGGGGCCAACACCGGGGAGCTGTTTTTT	CAWREGANTGELFF
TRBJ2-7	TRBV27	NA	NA	TGTGCCAGCAGTTTTACCCTGGACAGCGGACGCGAGCAGTACTTC	CASSFTLDSGREQYF
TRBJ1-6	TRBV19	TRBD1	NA	TGTGCCAGTAGTGCGAGGACAGGGGGATACTCACCCCTCCACTTT	CASSARTGGYSPLHF
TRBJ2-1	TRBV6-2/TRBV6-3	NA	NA	TGTGCCAGCAGTTACCTAATCACCAATGAGCAGTTCTTC	CASSYLITNEQFF
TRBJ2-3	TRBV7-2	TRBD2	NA	TGTGCCAGCAGCTTAACGCCAAGCGGGAGGGCCGTGAAGCAGTATTTT	CASSLTPSGRAVKQYF
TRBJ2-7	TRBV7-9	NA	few	TGTGCCAGCGAACCCCGGGTGAAGAACGAGCAGTACTTC	CASEPRVKNEQYF